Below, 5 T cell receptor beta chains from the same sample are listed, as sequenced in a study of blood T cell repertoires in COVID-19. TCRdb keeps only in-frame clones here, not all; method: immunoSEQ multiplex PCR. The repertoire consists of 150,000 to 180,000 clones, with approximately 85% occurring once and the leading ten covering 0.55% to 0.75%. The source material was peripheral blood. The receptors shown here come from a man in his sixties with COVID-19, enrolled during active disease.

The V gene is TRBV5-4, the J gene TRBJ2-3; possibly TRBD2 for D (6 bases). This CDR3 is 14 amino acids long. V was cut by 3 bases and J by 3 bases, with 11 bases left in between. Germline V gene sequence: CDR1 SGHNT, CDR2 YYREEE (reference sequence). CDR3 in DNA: TGTGCCAGCAGCTGGGGGGACTTTACAGATACGCAGTATTTT. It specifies CASSWGDFTDTQYF.

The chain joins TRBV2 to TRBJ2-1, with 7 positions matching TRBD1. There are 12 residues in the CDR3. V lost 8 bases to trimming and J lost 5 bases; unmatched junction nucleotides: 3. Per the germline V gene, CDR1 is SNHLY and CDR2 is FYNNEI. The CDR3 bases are TGTGCCAGCGGGGGACAGCACAATGAGCAGTTCTTC. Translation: CASGGQHNEQFF.

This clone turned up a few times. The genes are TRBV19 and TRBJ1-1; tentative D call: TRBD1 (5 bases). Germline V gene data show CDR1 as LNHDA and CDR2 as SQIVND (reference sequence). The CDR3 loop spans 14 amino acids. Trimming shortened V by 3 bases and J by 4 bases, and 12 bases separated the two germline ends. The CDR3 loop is CASSMPGIITEAFF. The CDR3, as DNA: TGTGCCAGTAGTATGCCAGGGATAATCACTGAAGCTTTCTTT. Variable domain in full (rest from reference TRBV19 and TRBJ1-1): DGGITQSPKYLFRKEGQNVTLSCEQNLNHDAMYWYRQDPGQGLRLIYYSQIVNDFQKGDIAEGYSVSREKKESFPLTVTSAQKNPTAFYLCASSMPGIITEAFFGQGTRLTVV.

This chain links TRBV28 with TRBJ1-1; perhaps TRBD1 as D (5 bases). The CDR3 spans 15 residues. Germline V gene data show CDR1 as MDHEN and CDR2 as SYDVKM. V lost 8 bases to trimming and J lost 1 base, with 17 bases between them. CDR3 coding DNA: TGTGCCAGCCACTCCCTTACAGGAGCGAACACTGAAGCTTTCTTT. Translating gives CASHSLTGANTEAFF.

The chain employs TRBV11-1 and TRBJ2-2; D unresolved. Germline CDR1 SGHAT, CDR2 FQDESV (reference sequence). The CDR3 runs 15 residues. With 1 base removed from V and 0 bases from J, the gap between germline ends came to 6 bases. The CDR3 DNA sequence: TGTGCCAGCAGCTTAGTGAGAGCGAACACCGGGGAGCTGTTTTTT. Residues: CASSLVRANTGELFF.